This is a list of T cell receptor beta chains from one sample in a study of blood T cell repertoires in COVID-19. The repertoire was sequenced with immunoSEQ multiplex PCR; TCRdb's copy has only in-frame clones and lacks some. The sample includes over 200,000 clones, about 91% seen only once; the top ten take just over 2.5%. The sample comprised peripheral blood. The source of these receptors is a person aged 18-35 years with COVID-19, enrolled during active disease. Both conserved end residues are part of each CDR3. D genes are given only for firm matches. Rows give clone size only sometimes, using once, few, many, or a class for an expanded clone.

>TRBJ1-2|TRBD1|TRBV28|-
CASSTGVGYTF
TGTGCCAGCAGTACAGGGGTTGGCTACACCTTC
>TRBJ2-7|TRBD2|TRBV15|-
CATSRGYRGTSGNYEQYF
TGTGCCACCAGCAGGGGCTATAGGGGGACTAGCGGGAATTACGAGCAGTACTTC
>TRBJ2-7|TRBD2|TRBV10-3|-
CAIRGTSGASYEQYF
TGTGCCATCAGGGGGACTAGCGGGGCTTCCTACGAGCAGTACTTC
>TRBJ1-3|-|TRBV2|once
CASGYQRRDTIYF
TGTGCCTCGGGATATCAAAGACGGGACACCATATATTTT
>TRBJ1-1|TRBD1|TRBV6-5|-
CASSYGTGGAAFF
TGTGCCAGCAGTTACGGGACAGGGGGTGCGGCTTTCTTT
>TRBJ2-7|TRBD2|TRBV4-1|-
CASSQELAGTYEQYF
TGCGCCAGCAGCCAAGAACTAGCGGGGACCTACGAGCAGTACTTC
>TRBJ1-1|-|TRBV7-6|-
CASSLASDTEAFF
TGTGCCAGCAGCTTAGCGTCGGACACTGAAGCTTTCTTT
>TRBJ2-5|-|TRBV6-5|-
CASSRTVTQETQYF
TGTGCCAGCAGTCGGACAGTTACACAAGAGACCCAGTACTTC
>TRBJ2-5|TRBD1|TRBV9|-
CASSFSGTGIETQYF
TGTGCCAGCAGCTTCTCCGGGACAGGGATAGAGACCCAGTACTTC
>TRBJ1-1|TRBD1|TRBV2|-
CASRDRGPTEAFF
TGTGCCAGCAGGGACAGGGGGCCCACTGAAGCTTTCTTT
>TRBJ2-5|TRBD2|TRBV4-1|-
CASSQLAGGDFVTQYF
TGCGCCAGCAGCCAATTAGCGGGAGGGGATTTTGTGACCCAGTACTTC
>TRBJ1-6|TRBD1|TRBV3-1/TRBV3-2|once
CASSQGQGVPLHF
TGTGCCAGCAGCCAAGGACAGGGTGTCCCCCTCCACTTT
>TRBJ2-3|-|TRBV6-5|-
CASSYGETDTQYF
TGTGCCAGCAGTTACGGGGAGACAGATACGCAGTATTTT
>TRBJ2-1|TRBD2|TRBV11-2|-
CASSSSGRGSYNEQFF
TGTGCCAGCAGTTCTAGCGGGAGGGGTTCCTACAATGAGCAGTTCTTC
>TRBJ2-1|-|TRBV29-1|-
CSVGRASGTEIGEQFF
TGCAGCGTTGGAAGGGCGTCAGGGACTGAAATTGGGGAGCAGTTCTTC
>TRBJ2-3|-|TRBV7-9|-
CASTRGLVVGDTQYF
TGTGCCAGTACCCGCGGTCTAGTGGTTGGAGATACGCAGTATTTT
>TRBJ1-2|TRBD1|TRBV29-1|few
CSVEDGGGGSINF
TGCAGCGTTGAAGACGGTGGAGGGGGCTCGATTAACTTC
>TRBJ2-3|TRBD1|TRBV27|-
CASSFRQGASIGTQYF
TGTGCCAGCAGTTTCCGACAGGGGGCTTCTATAGGGACGCAGTATTTT
>TRBJ2-1|-|TRBV3-1/TRBV3-2|once
CASSQSRSSYNEQFF
TGTGCCAGCAGCCAATCGCGGAGCTCCTACAATGAGCAGTTCTTC
>TRBJ1-1|-|TRBV18|-
CASSTEAGVTEAFF
TGTGCCAGCTCCACAGAGGCAGGGGTCACTGAAGCTTTCTTT
>TRBJ1-5|TRBD1|TRBV5-6|-
CASSGTGFGQPQHF
TGTGCCAGCAGCGGGACAGGATTCGGTCAGCCCCAGCATTTT
>TRBJ2-7|-|TRBV28|-
CASSLSDSTYEQYF
TGTGCCAGCAGTTTATCCGACAGCACTTACGAGCAGTACTTC
>TRBJ2-1|TRBD2|TRBV14|-
CASSQQAGEYNEQFF
TGTGCCAGCAGCCAACAAGCGGGGGAATACAATGAGCAGTTCTTC
>TRBJ2-5|TRBD1|TRBV25-1|-
CASSPGQGGYQETQYF
TGTGCCAGCAGTCCCGGACAGGGGGGATACCAAGAGACCCAGTACTTC